This T cell receptor beta chain comes out of a study of blood T cell repertoires in COVID-19. Whole-study context: Collection of acute and convalescent COVID-19 samples took place in the United States, Italy and Spain.

In the study's own analysis: The assay estimated nucleated cells by amplifying reference gene primers. Profiling relied on immunoSEQ multiplex PCR, and the TCRdb table lists in-frame clones only, not all of them. V and J calls and clone size are given by that table; D and trimming were obtained from the DNA. The repertoire holds a few hundred thousand clones, with 90% as singletons. Comment on this clone: At the DNA level, this CDR3 is encoded by other sequences in the same sample as well.

The sequence was obtained from a woman aged 55-69 years with COVID-19, enrolled during active disease. Sequenced material: peripheral blood.

CDR3: CASSFGTGDNTEAFF. The CDR3 DNA sequence: TGTGCCAGCAGCTTTGGAACAGGGGATAACACTGAAGCTTTCTTT. The V call is TRBV5-6, the J call TRBJ1-1, with 7 bases lining up with TRBD1. Germline-derived CDR1 and CDR2 are SGHDT and YYEEEE. V trimming: 2 bases; J trimming: 2 bases; junction bases outside the gene matches: 6. This CDR3 region has 15 residues.